This TCR beta chain was sequenced for a study of Ad26.COV2.S vaccination and SARS-CoV-2 variants. Study-wide background: Recipients of Ad26.COV2.S got it intramuscularly, once or twice 56 days apart.

The assay was immunoSEQ multiplex PCR, and TCRdb's table has in-frame clones only and misses some. The data contain 400,000 to 450,000 clones, around 90% of them seen just once; the ten biggest clones take up roughly 4%. The germline V gene encodes CDR1 SGHRS and CDR2 YFSETQ. CDR3 size: 13 residues. Trimming left V 0 bases short and J 8 bases short, with 11 bases between. The treatment was: around 19 received Ad26.COV2.S at low or high dose, single or two shots; about 5 received placebo; per-sample allocation not given. It was on day 63 after the first vaccine or placebo injection that samples were taken.

This specimen was peripheral blood, taken in a trial of Ad26.COV2.S vaccine versus placebo. The chain has TRBV5-1 and TRBJ1-2; D ambiguous. The sequence was collected from a person aged 18-65 years who received the Ad26.COV2.S COVID-19 vaccine or a placebo. For the CDR3, the DNA is TGCGCCAGCAGCTTGGGACAAGCCCGGGGCTACACCTTC. Its translation is CASSLGQARGYTF.